This TCR beta chain was documented in a study of human T cells and chemical hapten exposure. Turning to the study itself: 2% DPC applied to a 2 cm by 2 cm arm area sensitized donors. Alopecia universalis, totalis or areata was present in patients who were mostly female.

Documented time point: pre-sensitization, week 0. Treatment indicated: therapeutic diphenylcyclopropenone sensitization with weekly scalp DPC. Attachment of unique molecular identifiers to individual cDNA molecules was performed in the library. Each CDR3 protein is one row after TCRdb ran MiXCR on the RACE reads. The table includes about 380,000 distinct CDR3 sequences, approximately 5% detected once. The sample holds a few counts of this clonotype. In germline, CDR1 is SGDLS, CDR2 YYNGEE. This CDR3 region has 15 residues. The ends lost 0 bases at V and 6 bases at J; junction bases unmatched: 6. The specimen comprised whole blood, sampled in connection with sensitization to the hapten diphenylcyclopropenone (DPC). This receptor was obtained from a woman in her 50s with alopecia areata. Some clones in this sample may be carry-over from other donors' samples. The rearrangement joins TRBV9 to TRBJ1-5, with 7 positions matching TRBD1. The CDR3 region is CASSVAEGASQPQHF. The CDR3, as DNA: TGTGCCAGCAGCGTAGCTGAGGGGGCATCTCAGCCCCAGCATTTT.